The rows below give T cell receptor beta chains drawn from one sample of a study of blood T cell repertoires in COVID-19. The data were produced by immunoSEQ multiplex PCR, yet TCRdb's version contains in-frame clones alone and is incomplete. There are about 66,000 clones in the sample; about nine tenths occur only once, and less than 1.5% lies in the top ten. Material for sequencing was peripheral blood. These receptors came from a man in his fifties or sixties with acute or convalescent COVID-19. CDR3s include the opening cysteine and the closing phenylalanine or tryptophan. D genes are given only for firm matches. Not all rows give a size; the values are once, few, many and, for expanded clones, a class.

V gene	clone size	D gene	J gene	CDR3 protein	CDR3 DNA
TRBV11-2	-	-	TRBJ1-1	CASSWAYTEAFF	TGTGCCAGCAGCTGGGCATATACTGAAGCTTTCTTT
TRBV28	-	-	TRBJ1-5	CASTPGGSQPQHF	TGTGCCAGCACCCCGGGGGGGTCTCAGCCCCAGCATTTT
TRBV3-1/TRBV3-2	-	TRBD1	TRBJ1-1	CASSQHRDRGRTEAFF	TGTGCCAGCAGCCAACATAGGGACAGGGGAAGAACTGAAGCTTTCTTT
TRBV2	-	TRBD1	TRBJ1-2	CASIPTPLTGGGYGYTF	TGTGCCAGCATCCCCACCCCACTAACAGGGGGCGGATATGGCTACACCTTC
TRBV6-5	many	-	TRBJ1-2	CASIQTGDLNYGYTF	TGTGCCAGCATCCAAACGGGGGATCTTAACTATGGCTACACCTTC
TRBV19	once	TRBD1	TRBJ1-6	CASKKQGSNSPLHF	TGTGCCAGCAAAAAACAGGGGTCGAATTCACCCCTCCACTTT
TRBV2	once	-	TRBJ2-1	CASRPGSSYNEQFF	TGTGCCAGCAGGCCGGGGTCCTCCTACAATGAGCAGTTCTTC
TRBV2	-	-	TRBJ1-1	CASIYERNTEAFF	TGTGCCAGCATTTACGAGCGGAACACTGAAGCTTTCTTT
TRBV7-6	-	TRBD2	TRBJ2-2	CASGPHSGGAIGELFF	TGTGCCAGCGGCCCCCATAGCGGGGGGGCCATCGGGGAGCTGTTTTTT
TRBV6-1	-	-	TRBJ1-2	CASSEDDNSLGYTF	TGTGCCAGCAGTGAAGACGACAATTCCCTTGGCTACACCTTC
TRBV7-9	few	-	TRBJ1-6	CASREGNSPLHF	TGTGCCAGCCGGGAGGGGAATTCACCCCTCCACTTT
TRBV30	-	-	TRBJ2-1	CAWSVSGRWEQFF	TGTGCCTGGAGTGTATCAGGGAGGTGGGAGCAGTTCTTC
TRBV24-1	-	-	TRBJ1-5	CATSSRADQPQHF	TGTGCCACTTCATCCAGGGCCGATCAGCCCCAGCATTTT
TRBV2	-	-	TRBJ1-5	CASSEFSQGMRSNQPQHF	TGTGCCAGCAGTGAATTTAGTCAGGGGATGAGAAGCAATCAGCCCCAGCATTTT
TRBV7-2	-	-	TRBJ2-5	CASSRTGPQETQYF	TGTGCCAGCAGCCGTACAGGGCCCCAAGAGACCCAGTACTTC
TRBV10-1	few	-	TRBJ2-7	CASSEEGSPYEQYF	TGCGCCAGCAGTGAAGAGGGCAGCCCCTACGAGCAGTACTTC
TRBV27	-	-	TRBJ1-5	CASSLAGFNQPQHF	TGTGCCAGCAGTTTAGCAGGGTTTAATCAGCCCCAGCATTTT
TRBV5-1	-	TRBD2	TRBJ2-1	CASNHPGLAGGGEQFF	TGCGCCAGCAACCATCCCGGCCTAGCGGGGGGGGGTGAGCAGTTCTTC
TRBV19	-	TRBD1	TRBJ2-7	CASSTASWTGRNYEQYF	TGTGCCAGTAGTACCGCATCCTGGACAGGCCGAAACTACGAGCAGTACTTC